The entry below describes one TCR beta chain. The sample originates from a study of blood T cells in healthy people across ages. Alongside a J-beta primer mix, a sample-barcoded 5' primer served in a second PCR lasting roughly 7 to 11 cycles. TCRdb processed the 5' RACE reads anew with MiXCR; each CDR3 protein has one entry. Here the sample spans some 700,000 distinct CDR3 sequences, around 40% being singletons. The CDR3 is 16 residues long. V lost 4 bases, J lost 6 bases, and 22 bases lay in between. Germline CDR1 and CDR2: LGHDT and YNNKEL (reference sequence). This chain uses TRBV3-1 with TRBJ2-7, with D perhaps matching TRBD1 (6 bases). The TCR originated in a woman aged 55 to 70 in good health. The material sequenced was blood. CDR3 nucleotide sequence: TGTGCCAGCAGCCGAATGGGGACAATGGAAGTTTCCGAGCAGTACTTC. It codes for CASSRMGTMEVSEQYF.